In its sample, the clone carrying this T cell receptor (beta chain) was seen many times. The sample originates from a study of human T cells and chemical hapten exposure. This CDR3 is built from 13 residues. Germline trimming cut 6 bases from V and 7 bases from J; bases unmatched to any gene: 7. TCRdb fed the RACE reads into MiXCR, producing one record per CDR3 protein. This sample carries some 360,000 distinct CDR3 sequences, about 5.1% of them seen once, and the ten largest clones take just over 2.5%. Described time point: pre-sensitization, week 0. The treatment: therapeutic diphenylcyclopropenone sensitization with weekly scalp DPC.

The starting material was whole blood, obtained in connection with sensitization to the hapten diphenylcyclopropenone (DPC). This receptor was obtained from a woman in her forties or fifties with alopecia areata. Some clones in this sample may be carry-over from other donors' samples. The chain combines TRBV12-3 or TRBV12-4 with TRBJ2-7; 9 bases fit TRBD2. CDR3 residues: CASSQGLAFEQYF. CDR3 coding DNA: TGTGCCAGCAGCCAAGGACTAGCGTTTGAGCAGTACTTC.